Sequencing of this TCR beta chain was carried out in a study of cytomegalovirus exposure and HLA in healthy donors. Germline CDR1 reads SGHVS; CDR2 reads FNYEAQ. The CDR3 covers 16 residues. The V gene lost 1 base and the J gene lost 3 bases, with 12 bases spanning the gap. Produced via immunoSEQ multiplex PCR; TCRdb's table is partial and in-frame only. The repertoire includes 200,000 or so clones, about 91% of them detected once, and about 3% sits in the top ten. The rearrangement joins TRBV7-6 to TRBJ2-2, with D possibly matching TRBD1 (5 bases). Sample: PBMCs. The clonotype was recovered from a woman under 30 in good health and CMV-seronegative. CDR3: CASSLEGHSHTGELFF. The CDR3, as DNA: TGTGCCAGCAGCTTAGAAGGACATTCACACACCGGGGAGCTGTTTTTT. The variable domain in full, completed from reference TRBV7-6 and TRBJ2-2, reads GAGVSQSPRYKVTKRGQDVALRCDPISGHVSLYWYRQALGQGPEFLTYFNYEAQQDKSGLPNDRFSAERPEGSISTLTIQRTEQRDSAMYRCASSLEGHSHTGELFFGEGSRLTVL.